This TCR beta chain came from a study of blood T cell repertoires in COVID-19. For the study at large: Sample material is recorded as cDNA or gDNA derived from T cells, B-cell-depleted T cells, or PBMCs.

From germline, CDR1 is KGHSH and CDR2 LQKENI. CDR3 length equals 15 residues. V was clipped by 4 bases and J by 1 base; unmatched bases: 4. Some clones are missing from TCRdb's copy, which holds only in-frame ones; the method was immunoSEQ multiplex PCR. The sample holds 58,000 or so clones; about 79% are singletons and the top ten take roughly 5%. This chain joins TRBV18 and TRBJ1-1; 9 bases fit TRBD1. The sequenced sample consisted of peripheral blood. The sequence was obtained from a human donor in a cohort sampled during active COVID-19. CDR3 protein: CASSLQGAANTEAFF. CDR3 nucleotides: TGTGCCAGCTCACTACAGGGGGCTGCGAACACTGAAGCTTTCTTT.